Shown below are 5 T cell receptor beta chains from a single sample sequenced in a study of blood T cells in healthy people across ages. A J-beta primer mix and a sample-barcoded 5' primer were used in a second PCR of roughly 6 to 11 cycles. TCRdb reprocessed the 5' RACE reads via MiXCR and lists one record per CDR3 protein. The sample comprises some 930,000 distinct CDR3 sequences, just under 30% of which are singletons, and around 9.6% rests with the top ten. These data are also associated with another study on T cells of mothers and their children.

What was sequenced was blood. The receptors were gathered from a woman aged 40 to 55 in good health.

The table lists this clonotype with a few counts. This chain connects TRBV19 to TRBJ2-6; D ambiguous. Trimming left V 6 bases short and J 0 bases short, with 6 bases between. The CDR3 sequence is 14 residues long. Germline V gene lookup returns CDR1 LNHDA and CDR2 SQIVND (reference sequence). The CDR3 is CASRARSGANVLTF. The DNA for the CDR3 is TGTGCCAGTAGGGCGCGCTCTGGGGCCAACGTCCTGACTTTC.

V gene TRBV6-5 combines with J gene TRBJ1-2; tentatively, D is TRBD1 (5 bases). The CDR3 length is 15 residues. From germline, CDR1 is MNHEY and CDR2 SVGAGI. V was trimmed by 1 base and J by 0 bases, leaving 9 bases between them. The CDR3 DNA reads as TGTGCCAGCAGTTACTACAGGACCGCTAACTATGGCTACACCTTC. Protein product: CASSYYRTANYGYTF.

This clonotype was observed many times. The rearrangement links TRBV7-3 to TRBJ1-1; maybe TRBD1 (5 bases). In germline, CDR1 is SGHTA, CDR2 FQGTGA. This CDR3 region has 13 residues. The germline V and J ends were trimmed by 3 bases and 3 bases, with 8 bases remaining between them. The CDR3, as DNA: TGTGCCAGCAGCTTGGACACCTACACTGAAGCTTTCTTT. It yields the protein CASSLDTYTEAFF. Full variable domain (missing parts from reference TRBV7-3 and TRBJ1-1): GAGVSQTPSNKVTEKGKYVELRCDPISGHTALYWYRQSLGQGPEFLIYFQGTGAADDSGLPNDRFFAVRPEGSVSTLKIQRTERGDSAVYLCASSLDTYTEAFFGQGTRLTVV.

At least ten counts were recorded for this clonotype. The chain links TRBV3-1 to TRBJ2-3; D is perhaps TRBD2 (6 bases). Germline V gene data show CDR1 as LGHDT and CDR2 as YNNKEL (reference sequence). The CDR3 has 13 amino acids. Trimming stripped 5 bases from V and 8 bases from J, with 14 bases between. This CDR3 is CASSGSTRGTQYF. For the CDR3, the DNA is TGTGCCAGCAGCGGATCGACTAGGGGTACGCAGTATTTT.

This clonotype was seen a single time. This may be a read error: a much more frequent sequence differs by one nucleotide. This rearrangement joins TRBV5-1 to TRBJ2-1, with 9 bases identical to TRBD1. CDR3 length: 13 residues. CDR1 is SGHRS, CDR2 YFSETQ, per germline. The CDR3, as DNA: TGCGCCAACAGCTTAGGGACAGGGAATCAGCAGTTCTTC. Protein product: CANSLGTGNQQFF.